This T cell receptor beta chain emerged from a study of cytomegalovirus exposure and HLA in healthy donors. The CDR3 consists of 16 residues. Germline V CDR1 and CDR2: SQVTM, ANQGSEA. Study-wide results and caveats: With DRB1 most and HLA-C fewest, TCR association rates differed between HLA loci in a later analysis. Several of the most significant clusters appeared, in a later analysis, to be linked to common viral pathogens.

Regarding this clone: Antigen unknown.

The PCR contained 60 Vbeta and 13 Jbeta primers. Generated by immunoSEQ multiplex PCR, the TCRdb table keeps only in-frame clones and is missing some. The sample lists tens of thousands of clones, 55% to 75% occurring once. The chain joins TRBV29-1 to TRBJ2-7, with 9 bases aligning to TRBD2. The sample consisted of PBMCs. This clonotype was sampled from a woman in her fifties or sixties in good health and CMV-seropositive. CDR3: CAIAGEQGFALYEQYF. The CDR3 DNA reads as TGCGCCATAGCGGGGGAACAGGGGTTCGCCCTCTACGAGCAGTACTTC.